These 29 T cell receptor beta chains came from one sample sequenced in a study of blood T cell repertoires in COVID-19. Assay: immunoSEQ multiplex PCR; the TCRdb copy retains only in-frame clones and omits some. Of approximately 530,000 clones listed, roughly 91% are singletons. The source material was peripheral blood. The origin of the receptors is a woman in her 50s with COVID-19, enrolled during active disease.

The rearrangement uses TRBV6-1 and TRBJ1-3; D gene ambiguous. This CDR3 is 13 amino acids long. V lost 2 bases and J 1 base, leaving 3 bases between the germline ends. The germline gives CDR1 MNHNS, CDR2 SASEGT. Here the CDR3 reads CASSELSGNTIYF. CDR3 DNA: TGTGCCAGCAGTGAACTGTCTGGAAACACCATATATTTT.

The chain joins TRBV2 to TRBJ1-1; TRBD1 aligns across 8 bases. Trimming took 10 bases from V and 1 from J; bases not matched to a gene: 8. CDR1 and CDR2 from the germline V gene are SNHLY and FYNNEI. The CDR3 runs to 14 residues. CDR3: CAIPQGVGNTEAFF. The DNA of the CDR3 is TGTGCCATCCCACAGGGGGTTGGGAACACTGAAGCTTTCTTT.

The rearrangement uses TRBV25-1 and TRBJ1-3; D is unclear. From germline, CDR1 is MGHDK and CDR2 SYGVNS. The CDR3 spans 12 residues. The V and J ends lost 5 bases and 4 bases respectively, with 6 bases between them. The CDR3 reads CASSRRGNTIYF. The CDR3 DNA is TGTGCCAGCAGTCGCAGGGGAAACACCATATATTTT.

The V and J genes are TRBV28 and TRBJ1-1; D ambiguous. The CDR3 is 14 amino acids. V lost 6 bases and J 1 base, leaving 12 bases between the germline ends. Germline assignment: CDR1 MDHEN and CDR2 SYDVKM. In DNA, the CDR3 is TGTGCCAGCAGACGCGATCCCCAGAACACTGAAGCTTTCTTT. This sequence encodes CASRRDPQNTEAFF. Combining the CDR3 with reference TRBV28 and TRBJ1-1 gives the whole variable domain DVKVTQSSRYLVKRTGEKVFLECVQDMDHENMFWYRQDPGLGLRLIYFSYDVKMKEKGDIPEGYSVSREKKERFSLILESASTNQTSMYLCASRRDPQNTEAFFGQGTRLTVV.

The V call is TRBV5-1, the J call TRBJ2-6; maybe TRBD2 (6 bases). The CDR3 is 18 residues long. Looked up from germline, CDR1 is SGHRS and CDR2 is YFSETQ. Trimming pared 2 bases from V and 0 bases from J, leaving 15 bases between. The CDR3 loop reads CASSFGRDGHSGANVLTF. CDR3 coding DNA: TGCGCCAGCAGCTTTGGGCGGGACGGACACTCTGGGGCCAACGTCCTGACTTTC.

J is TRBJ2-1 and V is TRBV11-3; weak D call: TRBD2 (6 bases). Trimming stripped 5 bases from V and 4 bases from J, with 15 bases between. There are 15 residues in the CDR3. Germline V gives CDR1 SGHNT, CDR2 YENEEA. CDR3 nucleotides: TGTGCCAGCAGCCCGTCCGGGGGAACTTACAATGAGCAGTTCTTC. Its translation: CASSPSGGTYNEQFF.

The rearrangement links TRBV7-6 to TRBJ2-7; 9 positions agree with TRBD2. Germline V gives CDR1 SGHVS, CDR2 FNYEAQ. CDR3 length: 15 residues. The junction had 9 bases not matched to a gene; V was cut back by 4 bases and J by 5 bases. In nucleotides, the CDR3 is TGTGCCAGCAGCTATCGACTAGCGGATTTCCACGAGCAGTACTTC. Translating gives CASSYRLADFHEQYF. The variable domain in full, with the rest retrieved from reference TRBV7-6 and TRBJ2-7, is GAGVSQSPRYKVTKRGQDVALRCDPISGHVSLYWYRQALGQGPEFLTYFNYEAQQDKSGLPNDRFSAERPEGSISTLTIQRTEQRDSAMYRCASSYRLADFHEQYFGPGTRLTVT.

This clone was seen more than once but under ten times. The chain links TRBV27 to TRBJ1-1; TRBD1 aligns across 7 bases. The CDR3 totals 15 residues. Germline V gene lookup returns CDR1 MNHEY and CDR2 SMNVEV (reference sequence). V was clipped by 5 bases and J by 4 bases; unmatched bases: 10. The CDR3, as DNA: TGTGCCAGCAGTATCACAGGGGCGGTTACCACTGAAGCTTTCTTT. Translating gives CASSITGAVTTEAFF.

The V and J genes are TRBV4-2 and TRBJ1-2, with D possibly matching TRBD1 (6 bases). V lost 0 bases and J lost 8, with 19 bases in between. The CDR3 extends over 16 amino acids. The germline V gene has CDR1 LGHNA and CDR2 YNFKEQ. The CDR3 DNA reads TGTGCCAGCAGCCAAGATGGGGCCAGGGGATCGAAAGGCTACACCTTC. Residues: CASSQDGARGSKGYTF.

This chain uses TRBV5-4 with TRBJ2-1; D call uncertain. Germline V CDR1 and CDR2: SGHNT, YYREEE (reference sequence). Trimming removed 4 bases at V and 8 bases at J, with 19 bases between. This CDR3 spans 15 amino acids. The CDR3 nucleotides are TGTGCCAGCAGCGCGGCTGGCCCAAGGAAGGATGAGCAGTTCTTC. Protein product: CASSAAGPRKDEQFF.

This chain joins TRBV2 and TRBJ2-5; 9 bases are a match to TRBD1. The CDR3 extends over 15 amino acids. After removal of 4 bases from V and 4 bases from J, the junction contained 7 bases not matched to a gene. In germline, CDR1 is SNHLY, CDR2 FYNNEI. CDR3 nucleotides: TGTGCCAGCAGTGGACAGGGGGTCCGTATAGAGACCCAGTACTTC. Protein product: CASSGQGVRIETQYF.

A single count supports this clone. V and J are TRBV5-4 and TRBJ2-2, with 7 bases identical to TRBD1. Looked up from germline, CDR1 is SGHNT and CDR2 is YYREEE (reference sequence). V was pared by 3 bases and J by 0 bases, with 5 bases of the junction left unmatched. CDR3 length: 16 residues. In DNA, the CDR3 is TGTGCCAGCAGCTCAGCCGGGACAGCGAACACCGGGGAGCTGTTTTTT. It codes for CASSSAGTANTGELFF.

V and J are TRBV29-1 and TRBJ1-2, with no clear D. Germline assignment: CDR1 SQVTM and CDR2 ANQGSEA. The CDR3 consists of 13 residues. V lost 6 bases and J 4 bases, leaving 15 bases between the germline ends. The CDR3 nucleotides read TGCAGCGTGGCCCTGACGGAGCTCTATGGCTACACCTTC. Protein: CSVALTELYGYTF. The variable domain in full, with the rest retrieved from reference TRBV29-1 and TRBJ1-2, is SAVISQKPSRDICQRGTSLTIQCQVDSQVTMMFWYRQQPGQSLTLIATANQGSEATYESGFVIDKFPISRPNLTFSTLTVSNMSPEDSSIYLCSVALTELYGYTFGSGTRLTVV.

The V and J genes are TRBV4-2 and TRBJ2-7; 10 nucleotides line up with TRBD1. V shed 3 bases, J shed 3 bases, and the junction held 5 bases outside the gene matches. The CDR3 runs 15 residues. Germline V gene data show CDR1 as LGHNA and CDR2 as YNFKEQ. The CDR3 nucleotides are TGTGCCAGCAGCCAGGTAGACAGGGGGCTCTACGAGCAGTACTTC. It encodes CASSQVDRGLYEQYF.

The CDR3 sequence is CASSPTGLTYGYTF. For the CDR3, the DNA is TGTGCCAGCAGTCCGACAGGGCTCACCTATGGCTACACCTTC. The chain joins TRBV28 to TRBJ1-2; 7 nucleotides align to TRBD1. The CDR3 has 14 amino acids. CDR1 is MDHEN, CDR2 SYDVKM, per germline. V lost 5 bases to trimming and J lost 4 bases; unmatched junction nucleotides: 7.

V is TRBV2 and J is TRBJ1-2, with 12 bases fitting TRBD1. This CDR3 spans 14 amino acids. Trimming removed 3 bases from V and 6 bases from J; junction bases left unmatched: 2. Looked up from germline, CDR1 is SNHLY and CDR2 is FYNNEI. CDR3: CASSEGQGAHGYTF. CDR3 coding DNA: TGTGCCAGCAGTGAGGGACAGGGGGCCCATGGCTACACCTTC.

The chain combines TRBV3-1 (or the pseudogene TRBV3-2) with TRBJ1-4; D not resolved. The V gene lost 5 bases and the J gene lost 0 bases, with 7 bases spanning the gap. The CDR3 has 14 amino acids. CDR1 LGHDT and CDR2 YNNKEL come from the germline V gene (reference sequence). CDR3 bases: TGTGCCAGCAGCTCACTAGCAACTAATGAAAAACTGTTTTTT. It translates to CASSSLATNEKLFF.

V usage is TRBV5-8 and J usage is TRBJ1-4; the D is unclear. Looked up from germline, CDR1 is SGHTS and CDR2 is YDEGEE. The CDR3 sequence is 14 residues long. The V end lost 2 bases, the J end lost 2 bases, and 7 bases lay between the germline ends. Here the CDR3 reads CASSLWATNEKLFF. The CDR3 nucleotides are TGTGCCAGCAGCTTATGGGCGACTAATGAAAAACTGTTTTTT.

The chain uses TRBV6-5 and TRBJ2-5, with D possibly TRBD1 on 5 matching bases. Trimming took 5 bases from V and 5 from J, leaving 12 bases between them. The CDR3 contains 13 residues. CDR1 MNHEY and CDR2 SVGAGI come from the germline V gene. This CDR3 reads CASSPGPAETQYF. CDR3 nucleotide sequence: TGTGCCAGCAGTCCAGGGCCGGCGGAGACCCAGTACTTC.

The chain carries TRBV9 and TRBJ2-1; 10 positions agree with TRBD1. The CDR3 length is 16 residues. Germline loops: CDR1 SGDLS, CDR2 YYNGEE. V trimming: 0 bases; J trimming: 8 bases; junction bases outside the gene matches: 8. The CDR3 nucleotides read TGTGCCAGCAGCGTAGGGGGGACAGGGGTTATCCATGAGCAGTTCTTC. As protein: CASSVGGTGVIHEQFF.

The CDR3 protein is CASSESFGRGNSPLHF. The CDR3 DNA follows: TGTGCCAGCAGTGAATCGTTCGGCAGGGGTAATTCACCCCTCCACTTT. The genes are TRBV25-1 and TRBJ1-6; possible D gene TRBD1, 6 bases. The V end lost 1 base, the J end lost 6 bases, and 13 bases lay between the germline ends. Germline loops: CDR1 MGHDK, CDR2 SYGVNS. This CDR3 region has 16 residues.

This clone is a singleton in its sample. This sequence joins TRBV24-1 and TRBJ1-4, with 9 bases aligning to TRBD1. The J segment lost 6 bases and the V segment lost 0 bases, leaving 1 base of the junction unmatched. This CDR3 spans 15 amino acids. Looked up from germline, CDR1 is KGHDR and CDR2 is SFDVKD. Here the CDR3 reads CATSDLRDRDEKLFF. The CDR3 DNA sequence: TGTGCCACCAGTGATTTGAGGGACAGGGATGAAAAACTGTTTTTT.

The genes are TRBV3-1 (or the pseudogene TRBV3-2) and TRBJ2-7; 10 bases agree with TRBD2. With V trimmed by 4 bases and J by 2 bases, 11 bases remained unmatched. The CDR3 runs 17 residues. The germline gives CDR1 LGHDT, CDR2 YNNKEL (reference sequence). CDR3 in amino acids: CASSRALAGASAYEQYF. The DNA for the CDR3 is TGTGCCAGCAGCCGGGCGCTAGCGGGGGCCTCAGCCTACGAGCAGTACTTC.

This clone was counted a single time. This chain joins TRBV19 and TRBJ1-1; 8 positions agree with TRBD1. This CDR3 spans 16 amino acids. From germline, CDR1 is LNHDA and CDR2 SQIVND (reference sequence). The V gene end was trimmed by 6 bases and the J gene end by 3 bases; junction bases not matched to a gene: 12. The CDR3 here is CASRPGQGEWYTEAFF. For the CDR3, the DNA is TGTGCCAGTAGACCCGGACAGGGAGAATGGTACACTGAAGCTTTCTTT.

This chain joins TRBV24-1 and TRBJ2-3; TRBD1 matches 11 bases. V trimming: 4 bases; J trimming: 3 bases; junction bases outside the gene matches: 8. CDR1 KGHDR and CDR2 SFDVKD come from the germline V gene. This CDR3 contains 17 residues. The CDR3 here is CATSDSSGTGGTDTQYF. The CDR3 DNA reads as TGTGCCACCAGTGACTCATCCGGGACAGGGGGTACAGATACGCAGTATTTT.

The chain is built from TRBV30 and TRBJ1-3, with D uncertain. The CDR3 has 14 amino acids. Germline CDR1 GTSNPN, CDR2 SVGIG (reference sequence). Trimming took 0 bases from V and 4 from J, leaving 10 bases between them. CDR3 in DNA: TGTGCCTGGAGTGTTGTCAGGATCGGAAACACCATATATTTT. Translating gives CAWSVVRIGNTIYF.

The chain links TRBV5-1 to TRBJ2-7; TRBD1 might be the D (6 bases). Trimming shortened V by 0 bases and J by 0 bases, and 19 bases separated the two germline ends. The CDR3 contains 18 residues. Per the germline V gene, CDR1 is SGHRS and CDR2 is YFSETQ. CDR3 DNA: TGCGCCAGCAGCTTGGCTCCGACAGGACTTGCCCTCTCCTACGAGCAGTACTTC. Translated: CASSLAPTGLALSYEQYF.

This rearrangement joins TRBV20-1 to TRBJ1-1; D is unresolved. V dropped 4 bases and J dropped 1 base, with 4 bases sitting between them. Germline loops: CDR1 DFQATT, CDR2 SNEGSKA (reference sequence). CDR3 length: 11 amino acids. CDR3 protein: CSANGNTEAFF. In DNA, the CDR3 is TGCAGTGCTAACGGGAACACTGAAGCTTTCTTT.

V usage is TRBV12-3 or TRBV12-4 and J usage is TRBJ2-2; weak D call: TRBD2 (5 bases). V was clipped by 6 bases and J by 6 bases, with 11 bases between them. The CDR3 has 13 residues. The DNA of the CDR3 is TGTGCCAGCAGCTTGGAGGCGGCCGGGGAGCTGTTTTTT. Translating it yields CASSLEAAGELFF.